Below are 29 T cell receptor beta chains sequenced from a single sample in a study of CD8 T cells in ankylosing spondylitis. TCRdb re-called the 5' RACE reads through MiXCR, storing one row per CDR3 protein. In the table there are 120,000 or so distinct CDR3 sequences, about an eighth of which are singletons. Material: blood, either unsorted or a sorted T cell fraction (not recorded which). These receptors originate from a female donor with ankylosing spondylitis or in good health (not recorded which).

In nucleotides, the CDR3 is TGTGCCAGCAGCAAACGGGAGCCCTCCTACAATGAGCAGTTCTTC. This sequence encodes CASSKREPSYNEQFF. This sequence joins TRBV12-3 or TRBV12-4 and TRBJ2-1; D is possibly TRBD2 (6 bases). This CDR3 has 15 amino acids. V was shortened by 6 bases and J by 0 bases, with 12 bases between the two germline ends.

By sample fraction, this clonotype is medium-sized. The chain couples TRBV20-1 to TRBJ2-7, with 8 bases that match TRBD2. This CDR3 has 16 amino acids. Germline V gene lookup returns CDR1 DFQATT and CDR2 SNEGSKA (reference sequence). The J segment lost 0 bases and the V segment lost 3 bases, leaving 10 bases of the junction unmatched. The CDR3 is CSASPSGQSLSYEQYF. The DNA of the CDR3 is TGCAGTGCTAGCCCTAGCGGGCAGTCCCTCTCCTACGAGCAGTACTTC.

The table lists this clonotype with a few counts. The genes are TRBV28 and TRBJ2-7; tentative D call: TRBD1 (6 bases). The germline gives CDR1 MDHEN, CDR2 SYDVKM. V was shortened by 5 bases and J by 12 bases, with 14 bases between the two germline ends. The CDR3 spans 11 residues. This CDR3 reads CASSGGQKPYF. CDR3 sequence (DNA): TGTGCCAGCAGTGGAGGACAGAAACCGTACTTC.

The chain links TRBV30 to TRBJ2-7; TRBD2 might be the D (6 bases). The germline V gene has CDR1 GTSNPN and CDR2 SVGIG (reference sequence). There are 16 residues in the CDR3. V lost 4 bases and J lost 6, with 25 bases in between. CDR3 residues: CAWTVPALFGGSEQYF. The DNA of the CDR3 is TGTGCCTGGACCGTCCCGGCCTTGTTCGGGGGTTCCGAGCAGTACTTC.

This clonotype was counted ten times or more. This chain links TRBV7-9 with TRBJ2-2; perhaps TRBD1 as D (5 bases). The CDR3 runs 14 residues. The germline V gene encodes CDR1 SEHNR and CDR2 FQNEAQ (reference sequence). The CDR3: CAVSTQGNTGELFF. CDR3 nucleotides: TGTGCTGTATCTACTCAGGGGAACACCGGGGAGCTGTTTTTT.

This clonotype was detected only a few times. This chain uses TRBV14 with TRBJ2-5, with unresolved D. The CDR3 is made up of 11 amino acids. Germline-derived CDR1 and CDR2 are SGHDN and FVKESK. The V end lost 1 base, the J end lost 7 bases, and 4 bases lay between the germline ends. CDR3 amino acids: CASSQAVTQYF. The CDR3 region has the DNA TGTGCCAGCAGCCAAGCGGTGACCCAGTACTTC. Filled out from reference TRBV14 and TRBJ2-5, the complete variable domain reads EAGVTQFPSHSVIEKGQTVTLRCDPISGHDNLYWYRRVMGKEIKFLLHFVKESKQDESGMPNNRFLAERTGGTYSTLKVQPAELEDSGVYFCASSQAVTQYFGPGTRLLVL.

This clonotype was seen at least ten times. This sequence joins TRBV12-3 or TRBV12-4 and TRBJ2-1; 7 bases line up with TRBD2. The CDR3 consists of 11 residues. With 5 bases clipped from V and 14 bases from J, the junction kept 6 bases outside the gene matches. The CDR3 sequence is CASSTTGTKFF. Written as DNA, the CDR3 is TGTGCCAGCAGTACCACCGGGACTAAGTTCTTC.

This clonotype occurred many times. The rearrangement joins TRBV5-1 to TRBJ1-4, with no clear D. V gave up 5 bases and J gave up 0 bases, with 11 bases separating them. The germline CDR1 and CDR2 sequences are SGHRS and YFSETQ. The CDR3 covers 15 residues. CDR3 residues: CASRPHSTTNEKLFF. The CDR3 DNA reads as TGCGCCAGCAGACCTCACAGCACAACTAATGAAAAACTGTTTTTT. Based on the CDR3 plus reference TRBV5-1 and TRBJ1-4, the full variable domain is KAGVTQTPRYLIKTRGQQVTLSCSPISGHRSVSWYQQTPGQGLQFLFEYFSETQRNKGNFPGRFSGRQFSNSRSEMNVSTLELGDSALYLCASRPHSTTNEKLFFGSGTQLSVL.

This clonotype was recorded at least ten times. The chain employs TRBV4-1 and TRBJ2-1; weak D call: TRBD1 (6 bases). The ends were cut back, 7 bases at V and 0 bases at J, with 13 bases in the middle. Per germline, CDR1 MGHRA and CDR2 YSYEKL. This CDR3 has 15 residues. In DNA form, the CDR3 reads TGCGCCAGCACCCGTAGACAGGACTCCTACAATGAGCAGTTCTTC. It is translated as CASTRRQDSYNEQFF.

This clonotype was counted many times. J is TRBJ2-2 and V is TRBV5-1; 10 bases are shared with TRBD2. The junction had 4 bases not matched to a gene; V was cut back by 3 bases and J by 5 bases. This CDR3 comprises 15 residues. Germline CDR1 reads SGHRS; CDR2 reads YFSETQ. The CDR3 region has the DNA TGCGCCAGCAGCTCTAGCGGGAGTGTAACCGGGGAGCTGTTTTTT. It is translated as CASSSSGSVTGELFF. Full variable domain (missing parts from reference TRBV5-1 and TRBJ2-2): KAGVTQTPRYLIKTRGQQVTLSCSPISGHRSVSWYQQTPGQGLQFLFEYFSETQRNKGNFPGRFSGRQFSNSRSEMNVSTLELGDSALYLCASSSSGSVTGELFFGEGSRLTVL.

This clonotype was recorded a few times. V and J are TRBV7-9 and TRBJ2-7; D is ambiguous. The CDR3 length is 13 residues. V shed 1 base and J shed 8 bases, with 12 bases lying between them. Per germline, CDR1 SEHNR and CDR2 FQNEAQ (reference sequence). The CDR3 spells CASSLGAAAKQYF. CDR3 coding DNA: TGTGCCAGCAGCTTAGGGGCGGCAGCCAAGCAGTACTTC.

At least ten counts were recorded for this clonotype. The chain joins TRBV24-1 to TRBJ2-5; D unresolved. The CDR3 totals 15 residues. CDR1 and CDR2 from the germline V gene are KGHDR and SFDVKD. The V end was cut by 1 base, the J end by 5 bases, with 13 bases between. The CDR3 is CATSDFPGEDETQYF. The CDR3 coding sequence is TGTGCCACCAGTGATTTCCCGGGTGAGGACGAGACCCAGTACTTC.

The chain uses TRBV20-1 and TRBJ2-7; TRBD2 matches 10 bases. The CDR3 has 18 residues. CDR1 and CDR2 from the germline V gene are DFQATT and SNEGSKA (reference sequence). The ends lost 1 base at V and 2 bases at J; junction bases unmatched: 14. The CDR3 sequence: CSARGSGSGGTPPYEQYF. CDR3 sequence (DNA): TGCAGTGCTAGAGGGAGCGGTAGCGGGGGGACCCCCCCCTACGAGCAGTACTTC.

This clonotype was found many times. The rearrangement uses TRBV7-9 and TRBJ2-1; perhaps D is TRBD1 or TRBD2 (5 bases each). The V end lost 3 bases, the J end lost 15 bases, and 24 bases lay between the germline ends. CDR3 length: 15 amino acids. Germline assignment: CDR1 SEHNR and CDR2 FQNEAQ (reference sequence). The CDR3 loop is CASSFYAHSGPGLFF. For the CDR3, the DNA is TGTGCCAGCAGCTTTTATGCCCACTCGGGCCCGGGGCTGTTCTTC.

In its sample, this clonotype was seen a few times. The V and J genes are TRBV12-3 or TRBV12-4 and TRBJ2-3; D might be TRBD1 (5 bases). Trimming cost V 5 bases and J 6 bases, with 12 bases left between them. This CDR3 region has 13 residues. The CDR3 is CASSLLGLDTQYF. The CDR3 bases are TGTGCCAGCAGTCTGCTGGGGCTCGATACGCAGTATTTT.

This clonotype was seen only a few times. The chain combines TRBV5-1 with TRBJ1-1; TRBD1 is a possible D gene (6 bases). The CDR3 totals 15 residues. The germline V and J ends were trimmed by 6 bases and 1 base, with 16 bases remaining between them. Germline V gene sequence: CDR1 SGHRS, CDR2 YFSETQ. CDR3 sequence (DNA): TGCGCCAGCACCCCCGGGATAGGGGGGAACACTGAAGCTTTCTTT. Translating it yields CASTPGIGGNTEAFF.

This clonotype turned up a few times. The chain is built from TRBV2 and TRBJ2-7; D possibly corresponds to TRBD2 (6 bases). The CDR3 loop spans 15 amino acids. Germline CDR1 and CDR2: SNHLY and FYNNEI. V gave up 2 bases and J gave up 5 bases, with 16 bases separating them. CDR3 residues: CASSENLGGVDEQYF. CDR3 bases: TGTGCCAGCAGTGAAAATCTCGGGGGAGTAGACGAGCAGTACTTC.

The table lists this clonotype with a few counts. This sequence joins TRBV3-1 and TRBJ2-1, with a tentative D call TRBD2 (6 bases). V lost 0 bases to trimming and J lost 2 bases, with 8 bases between them. This CDR3 spans 15 amino acids. Germline CDR1 and CDR2: LGHDT and YNNKEL (reference sequence). The CDR3 reads CASSQDGGPYNEQFF. CDR3 bases: TGTGCCAGCAGCCAAGACGGGGGACCCTACAATGAGCAGTTCTTC.

This chain connects TRBV5-1 to TRBJ2-7; no clear D. Germline loops: CDR1 SGHRS, CDR2 YFSETQ. The CDR3 length is 15 residues. The germline V and J ends were trimmed by 4 bases and 5 bases, with 19 bases remaining between them. CDR3 nucleotides: TGCGCCAGCAGCCCGGTTACGGCAGGAGCCGACGAGCAGTACTTC. This sequence encodes CASSPVTAGADEQYF.

This clonotype appeared a few times. This chain uses TRBV28 with TRBJ2-7; 11 bases line up with TRBD2. The CDR3 has 17 residues. The trim removed 0 bases at V and 0 bases at J, leaving 4 bases unmatched. CDR1 MDHEN and CDR2 SYDVKM come from the germline V gene. CDR3 amino acids: CASSLWTLAGGSYEQYF. CDR3 DNA sequence: TGTGCCAGCAGTTTATGGACCCTAGCGGGAGGCTCCTACGAGCAGTACTTC.

CDR3 region: CASSEGTFSGRQETQYF. Written as DNA, the CDR3 is TGTGCCAGCAGCGAGGGCACTTTCAGCGGGCGCCAAGAGACCCAGTACTTC. The chain uses TRBV9 and TRBJ2-5, with D possibly matching TRBD2 (6 bases). V shed 3 bases and J shed 1 base, with 19 bases lying between them. This CDR3 is built from 17 residues. Germline values: CDR1 SGDLS, CDR2 YYNGEE.

This clonotype appeared many times. The V gene is TRBV10-3, the J gene TRBJ1-3; unclear D gene. The V and J ends lost 7 bases and 1 base respectively, with 11 bases between them. The CDR3 length is 14 residues. Germline V gene data show CDR1 as ENHRY and CDR2 as SYGVKD. The CDR3 bases are TGTGCCATCATCATAGACGGGTCTGGAAACACCATATATTTT. Translation: CAIIIDGSGNTIYF.

This clonotype has ten or more counts. The rearrangement uses TRBV12-3 or TRBV12-4 and TRBJ2-6; D not resolved. Trimming removed 5 bases from V and 0 bases from J, with 8 bases in between. The CDR3 is 15 residues long. The CDR3 region has the DNA TGTGCCAGCAGTCGTGACAACTCTGGGGCCAACGTCCTGACTTTC. The encoded protein is CASSRDNSGANVLTF.

Concerning this clonotype: A much larger clone differs from this one at a single base, so this may be a read error. The rearrangement joins TRBV20-1 to TRBJ2-1; TRBD1 aligns across 8 bases. The CDR3 loop spans 15 amino acids. Germline loops: CDR1 DFQATT, CDR2 SNEGSKA (reference sequence). The CDR3 coding sequence is TGCAGTGCTAGAGATCTGGGACAGGAATACAATCAGCAGTTCTTC. Protein product: CSARDLGQEYNQQFF.

The sample holds many counts of this clonotype. V usage is TRBV2 and J usage is TRBJ1-2; D gene uncertain. Germline V gene data show CDR1 as SNHLY and CDR2 as FYNNEI. V lost 4 bases and J lost 4, with 10 bases in between. The CDR3 runs to 13 residues. The CDR3 sequence is CASSVSQTYGYTF. The CDR3 DNA reads as TGTGCCAGCAGTGTTAGCCAGACCTATGGCTACACCTTC. Looking up the rest from reference TRBV2 and TRBJ1-2 gives the full variable domain: EPEVTQTPSHQVTQMGQEVILRCVPISNHLYFYWYRQILGQKVEFLVSFYNNEISEKSEIFDDQFSVERPDGSNFTLKIRSTKLEDSAMYFCASSVSQTYGYTFGSGTRLTVV.

This clonotype was seen only a few times. The rearrangement uses TRBV20-1 and TRBJ2-2; TRBD1 matches at 9 bases. The V segment lost 3 bases and the J segment 6 bases; nucleotides outside the gene matches: 11. The CDR3 sequence is 16 residues long. Germline CDR1 reads DFQATT; CDR2 reads SNEGSKA (reference sequence). The CDR3, as DNA: TGCAGTGCTAGGGTTTGGGGACAGGGTGACTCCGGGGAGCTGTTTTTT. Translation: CSARVWGQGDSGELFF.

The CDR3 loop is CASRPGGPGETQYF. For the CDR3, the DNA is TGCGCCAGCAGACCGGGAGGGCCGGGAGAGACCCAGTACTTC. This chain connects TRBV5-1 to TRBJ2-5, with TRBD2 identical over 8 bases. Germline loops: CDR1 SGHRS, CDR2 YFSETQ. The V segment lost 5 bases and the J segment 4 bases; nucleotides outside the gene matches: 7. There are 14 residues in the CDR3.

The table lists this clonotype with many counts. The chain joins TRBV10-3 to TRBJ2-1; TRBD2 agrees at 14 bases. J was trimmed by 9 bases and V by 5 bases; bases with no gene match: 12. Germline V CDR1 and CDR2: ENHRY, SYGVKD. This CDR3 has 17 amino acids. The CDR3 nucleotides read TGTGCCATCAGTACGGGACTAGCGGGAGTTGGAGGAGGTGAGCAGTTCTTC. Translated: CAISTGLAGVGGGEQFF.

The chain recombines TRBV18 with TRBJ2-3, with 8 nucleotides matching TRBD1. CDR3 length equals 17 residues. Germline CDR1 and CDR2: KGHSH and LQKENI. V dropped 2 bases and J dropped 1; count of bases not matched to a gene: 8. CDR3 in DNA: TGTGCCAGCTCACCATCTCTCCAGGGGGCTCGCACAGATACGCAGTATTTT. This codes for CASSPSLQGARTDTQYF.